The 19 T cell receptor beta chains in this list originate from one sample, sequenced in a study of CD8+ T cells in alopecia areata. Extraction of RNA preceded its reverse transcription into cDNA, which served as the sequencing template. Here immunoSEQ multiplex PCR was the method, and the copy in TCRdb shows in-frame clones only, minus some. In the table there are about 150,000 clones, 50% to 65% of which are singletons. This specimen consisted of CD8+ T cells sorted from blood, obtained at week 0. The origin of the receptors is a human donor with alopecia areata.

This chain uses TRBV14 with TRBJ1-2; D not certain. V dropped 5 bases and J dropped 2 bases, with 15 bases sitting between them. CDR3 length: 15 residues. The V gene's germline CDR1 is SGHDN and CDR2 FVKESK. This chain's CDR3 is CASSSGEGHNYGYTF. The CDR3 nucleotides are TGTGCCAGCAGCTCAGGAGAAGGGCACAACTATGGCTACACCTTC.

The rearrangement joins TRBV7-2 to TRBJ2-2; possible D gene TRBD1, 5 bases. V lost 5 bases to trimming and J lost 0 bases, with 19 bases between them. Germline CDR1 reads SGHTA; CDR2 reads FQGNSA. This CDR3 has 18 amino acids. The CDR3 reads CASSLHPEWTTNTGELFF. DNA for the CDR3: TGTGCCAGCAGCCTACACCCCGAATGGACAACGAACACCGGGGAGCTGTTTTTT.

The chain has TRBV13 and TRBJ1-2; D gene ambiguous. CDR3 size: 14 residues. The germline V gene encodes CDR1 PRHDT and CDR2 FYEKMQ (reference sequence). V dropped 4 bases and J dropped 3 bases, with 12 bases sitting between them. In DNA, the CDR3 is TGTGCCAGCAGCTCCTTTGCCATAGACTATGGCTACACCTTC. Translated: CASSSFAIDYGYTF.

The gene calls are TRBV2 and TRBJ2-1, with 9 bases that match TRBD2. CDR3 size: 15 residues. V shed 10 bases and J 7 bases; nucleotides not matched to a gene: 14. Germline V gene lookup returns CDR1 SNHLY and CDR2 FYNNEI. The CDR3 DNA reads TGTGCCATGACCTCCGGGACTAGCACTAGGAATGAGCAGTTCTTC. The encoded protein is CAMTSGTSTRNEQFF.

The chain carries TRBV6-7 and TRBJ2-7; unclear D gene. TRBV6-7 is annotated as an ORF whose role is uncertain. The CDR3 is made up of 14 amino acids. Deletions cut 3 bases from V and 2 bases from J, with 11 bases between. CDR3 residues: CASSYITATYEQYF. Written as DNA, the CDR3 is TGTGCCAGCAGTTATATTACAGCAACCTACGAGCAGTACTTC.

The count of this clone is one. The J gene is TRBJ2-7, the V gene TRBV5-6; 9 nucleotides agree with TRBD1. The CDR3 contains 15 residues. From germline, CDR1 is SGHDT and CDR2 YYEEEE. V lost 1 base and J lost 3; bases outside the gene matches: 5. Here the CDR3 reads CASSLRTGVNYEQYF. The CDR3 region has the DNA TGTGCCAGCAGCTTGCGGACAGGGGTAAACTACGAGCAGTACTTC.

This clone showed up just a few times. The chain combines TRBV6-5 with TRBJ2-5, with D perhaps TRBD1 (5 bases). This CDR3 comprises 13 residues. The V gene's germline CDR1 is MNHEY and CDR2 SVGAGI. Between the trimmed V and J ends, which lost 8 bases and 4 bases, there was a span of 14 bases. CDR3 in DNA: TGTGCCAGCCTGAAGGGGTCGGGAGAGACCCAGTACTTC. It yields the protein CASLKGSGETQYF.

This clone has just a few counts. The V call is TRBV5-1, the J call TRBJ1-4; D not resolved. Germline lookup yields CDR1 SGHRS and CDR2 YFSETQ. The CDR3 sequence is 16 residues long. V was pared by 1 base and J by 0 bases, with 10 bases between. The chain's CDR3 is CASSLSDPATNEKLFF. The CDR3 coding sequence is TGCGCCAGCAGCTTGTCAGACCCAGCAACTAATGAAAAACTGTTTTTT.

The chain links TRBV2 to TRBJ2-1; D gene ambiguous. V was clipped by 3 bases and J by 3 bases, with 6 bases between them. Germline lookup yields CDR1 SNHLY and CDR2 FYNNEI. This CDR3 is built from 13 residues. CDR3 in DNA: TGTGCCAGCAGTGATTACAGCTACAATGAGCAGTTCTTC. Translated: CASSDYSYNEQFF.

This clone turned up a few times. The chain recombines TRBV5-6 with TRBJ1-1; D unresolved. V was trimmed by 3 bases and J by 5 bases, leaving 5 bases between them. CDR1 SGHDT and CDR2 YYEEEE come from the germline V gene. The CDR3 spans 11 residues. DNA for the CDR3: TGTGCCAGCAGCTACGGAACTGAAGCTTTCTTT. This gives the protein CASSYGTEAFF.

This clone came up once. The chain combines TRBV4-1 with TRBJ1-2; D remains ambiguous. Trimming removed 1 base from V and 5 bases from J, with 5 bases in between. The germline gives CDR1 MGHRA, CDR2 YSYEKL. The CDR3 loop spans 12 amino acids. The CDR3 spells CASSQGAYGYTF. DNA of the CDR3: TGCGCCAGCAGCCAAGGAGCTTATGGCTACACCTTC.

In this sample, this clone turned up a few times. The chain joins TRBV7-9 to TRBJ2-2; D unclear. The CDR3 is 14 residues long. Germline V lookup: CDR1 SEHNR, CDR2 FQNEAQ (reference sequence). V gave up 1 base and J gave up 6 bases, with 9 bases separating them. The CDR3 bases are TGTGCCAGCAGCTTAGGCCTGTCGGCCGGGGAGCTGTTTTTT. Translation: CASSLGLSAGELFF.

This clone has only a few counts. The chain uses TRBV7-3 and TRBJ2-3; D is unclear. The CDR3 runs to 16 residues. V was clipped by 4 bases and J by 0 bases, with 14 bases between them. CDR1 and CDR2 from the germline V gene are SGHTA and FQGTGA. CDR3 sequence reads: CASSSHDSSSTDTQYF. The CDR3 DNA reads as TGTGCCAGCAGCTCTCACGACTCCTCTAGCACAGATACGCAGTATTTT.

This clone came up a few times. The rearrangement uses TRBV2 and TRBJ2-2; D is unresolved. The CDR3 consists of 13 residues. V dropped 3 bases and J dropped 6 bases, with 8 bases sitting between them. CDR1 SNHLY and CDR2 FYNNEI come from the germline V gene. The CDR3 nucleotides read TGTGCCAGCAGTGAGCCCGAGGCCGGGGAGCTGTTTTTT. Its translation: CASSEPEAGELFF.

The chain links TRBV4-1 to TRBJ2-1; TRBD1 matches at 9 bases. The CDR3 has 13 amino acids. With 7 bases clipped from V and 8 bases from J, the junction kept 6 bases outside the gene matches. CDR1 MGHRA and CDR2 YSYEKL come from the germline V gene. CDR3 in DNA: TGCGCCAGCACTCCGGGACAGGGTGATGAGCAGTTCTTC. Amino acids: CASTPGQGDEQFF.

The rearrangement uses TRBV7-8 and TRBJ1-1; 7 bases are a match to TRBD1. Trimming at V came to 5 bases and at J to 8 bases, leaving 8 bases not matched to a gene. This CDR3 has 13 residues. Germline V lookup: CDR1 SGHVS, CDR2 FQNEAQ. This CDR3 reads CASSARDSPEAFF. The CDR3 DNA sequence: TGTGCCAGCAGCGCCAGGGACAGCCCAGAAGCTTTCTTT.

This clone was picked up a small number of times. This rearrangement joins TRBV29-1 to TRBJ1-1; possible D gene TRBD1, 5 bases. This CDR3 comprises 16 residues. Trimming took 8 bases from V and 3 from J, leaving 25 bases between them. Germline V gene data show CDR1 as SQVTM and CDR2 as ANQGSEA. The CDR3 spells CSYSHGGEGLDTEAFF. As DNA, the CDR3 is TGCAGCTACTCACATGGAGGGGAAGGGCTGGACACTGAAGCTTTCTTT.

This clone has a handful of counts. CDR3 amino acids: CASRLASEQFF. The DNA of the CDR3 is TGTGCCAGCAGACTAGCTAGTGAGCAGTTCTTC. The V and J genes are TRBV6-6 and TRBJ2-1, with D possibly TRBD2 on 6 matching bases. Trimming shortened V by 6 bases and J by 9 bases, and 9 bases separated the two germline ends. Germline V gene data show CDR1 as MNHNY and CDR2 as SVGAGI (reference sequence). This CDR3 region has 11 residues.

V and J are TRBV29-1 and TRBJ1-1; no clear D gene. Trimming left V 0 bases short and J 1 base short, with 6 bases between. The germline V gene has CDR1 SQVTM and CDR2 ANQGSEA. This CDR3 has 13 amino acids. CDR3 loop: CSVEDIWNTEAFF. For the CDR3, the DNA is TGCAGCGTTGAAGATATCTGGAACACTGAAGCTTTCTTT.